Included here is one T cell receptor beta chain sequence, with context. This sample was taken from a study of beta chain features in type 1 diabetes. The wider study: The number of sorted cells examined across all samples was fewer than 110,000,000.

By way of CD45RO/CCR7/CD25/CD127/CD95/CD27, the CD4+ regulatory, stem cell-like memory, central memory and naive cells were sorted. This CDR3 comprises 14 residues. Germline trimming cut 7 bases from V and 4 bases from J; bases unmatched to any gene: 9. Germline-derived CDR1 and CDR2 are SQVTM and ANQGSEA. Sequencing targeted expressed TCRB transcripts, as all isolated RNA had been reverse transcribed. TCRdb's table, derived via immunoSEQ multiplex PCR, lists solely in-frame clones and lacks some. The table shows 360,000 or so clones, with about 20% occurring only once. The chain links TRBV29-1 to TRBJ2-1, with TRBD2 identical over 8 bases. Material for sequencing was naive CD4+ T cells from blood. This receptor was taken from a woman aged 18-30 years in good health. CDR3 coding DNA: TGCAGCGGGGTAGCGGGAAATAGGTACAATGAGCAGTTCTTC. This codes for CSGVAGNRYNEQFF.